The T cell receptor (beta chain) described here comes from a study of cytomegalovirus exposure and HLA in healthy donors. The PCR contained 60 Vbeta and 13 Jbeta primers. Profiled with immunoSEQ multiplex PCR; TCRdb holds only in-frame clones, not every one. The top ten clones hold roughly 2.1% of a sample with about 190,000 clones, about three quarters of them seen once. CDR3 size: 15 residues. CDR1 and CDR2 from the germline V gene are SGHRS and YFSETQ. Trimming removed 1 base from V and 8 bases from J, with 16 bases in between. The source is a woman aged 25-40 years in good health and CMV-seropositive. The sample taken for sequencing was PBMCs. The genes are TRBV5-1 and TRBJ2-1, with TRBD1 as a possible D gene (5 bases). In DNA form, the CDR3 reads TGCGCCAGCAGCTTGCAGGGCTTGGATGGAGATGAGCAGTTCTTC. Protein sequence: CASSLQGLDGDEQFF.